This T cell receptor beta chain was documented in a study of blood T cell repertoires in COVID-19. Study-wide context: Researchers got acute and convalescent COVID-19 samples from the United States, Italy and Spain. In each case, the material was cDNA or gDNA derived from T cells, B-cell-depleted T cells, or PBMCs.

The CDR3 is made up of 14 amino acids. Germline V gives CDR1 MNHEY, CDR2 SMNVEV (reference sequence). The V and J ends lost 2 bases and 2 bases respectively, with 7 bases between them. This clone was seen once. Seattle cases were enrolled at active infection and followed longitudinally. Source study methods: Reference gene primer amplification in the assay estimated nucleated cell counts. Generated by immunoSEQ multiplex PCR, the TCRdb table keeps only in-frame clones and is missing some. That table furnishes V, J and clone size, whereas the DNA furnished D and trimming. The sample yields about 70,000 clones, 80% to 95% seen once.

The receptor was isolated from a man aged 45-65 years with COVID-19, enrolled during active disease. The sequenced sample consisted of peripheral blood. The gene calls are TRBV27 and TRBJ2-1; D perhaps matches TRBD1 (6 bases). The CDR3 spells CASSLQGPYNEQFF. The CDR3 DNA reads TGTGCCAGCAGTTTACAGGGGCCCTACAATGAGCAGTTCTTC.